The text below deals with one TCR beta chain. The source of the sample is a study of blood T cell repertoires in COVID-19. Some clones are missing from TCRdb's copy, which holds only in-frame ones; the method was immunoSEQ multiplex PCR. The table has over 150,000 clones, 80% seen once; the top ten hold around 3.7%. Germline CDR1 and CDR2: SNHLY and FYNNEI. The CDR3 loop spans 15 amino acids. V shed 6 bases, J shed 3 bases, and the junction held 8 bases outside the gene matches. The clonotype was recovered from a woman aged 60 to 75 who had recovered from COVID-19. The chain has TRBV2 and TRBJ2-1; the match to TRBD1 covers 7 bases. Sequenced sample: PBMCs or T cells enriched from blood (not recorded which). For the CDR3, the DNA is TGTGCCAGCAGCCCTGGGACAGACTTCTACAATGAGCAGTTCTTC. This codes for CASSPGTDFYNEQFF.